These T cell receptor beta chains were read from a single sample in a study of blood T cell repertoires in COVID-19. Profiled with immunoSEQ multiplex PCR; TCRdb holds only in-frame clones, not every one. The data show roughly 300,000 clones, with 92% seen just once and around a sixth held by the top ten. Sequencing used PBMCs or T cells enriched from blood (not recorded which). These receptors originate from a woman aged 25 to 39 who had recovered from COVID-19. CDR3s include the opening cysteine and the closing phenylalanine or tryptophan. The D gene is left open where the match is weak. Clone size appears in some rows only: once, few, many, or a class for an expanded clone.

size: .
J: TRBJ2-1
V: TRBV3-1/TRBV3-2
D: .
CDR3: CASSPTFGAGQFF
DNA: TGTGCCAGCAGCCCCACTTTCGGAGCGGGGCAGTTCTTC

size: .
J: TRBJ1-6
V: TRBV28
D: .
CDR3: CASSFSRSPLHF
DNA: TGTGCCAGCAGTTTTTCGCGGTCACCCCTCCACTTT

size: once
J: TRBJ1-5
V: TRBV28
D: .
CDR3: CASSLSKLERQHF
DNA: TGTGCCAGCAGTTTGTCGAAACTTGAGCGCCAGCATTTT

size: .
J: TRBJ2-1
V: TRBV13
D: TRBD2
CDR3: CASSPGLVDEQFF
DNA: TGTGCCAGCAGCCCGGGACTAGTCGATGAGCAGTTCTTC

size: .
J: TRBJ1-2
V: TRBV27
D: TRBD1
CDR3: CASSPGQTGPNNYGYTF
DNA: TGTGCCAGCAGTCCTGGCCAGACAGGGCCGAATAACTATGGCTACACCTTC

size: .
J: TRBJ2-2
V: TRBV19
D: TRBD2
CDR3: CASSIPAGGRAGTGELFF
DNA: TGTGCCAGTAGTATCCCAGCGGGGGGGCGAGCGGGCACCGGGGAGCTGTTTTTT

size: .
J: TRBJ2-1
V: TRBV4-2
D: TRBD2
CDR3: CASSQDTSGWLF
DNA: TGTGCCAGCAGCCAAGATACTAGCGGATGGCTCTTC

size: .
J: TRBJ1-2
V: TRBV18
D: .
CDR3: CASSPPKGAGDGYTF
DNA: TGTGCCAGCTCACCACCGAAAGGGGCGGGGGACGGCTACACCTTC

size: .
J: TRBJ2-1
V: TRBV18
D: TRBD1
CDR3: CASSPPMGTGLTREQFF
DNA: TGTGCCAGCTCACCACCTATGGGGACAGGGCTTACAAGAGAGCAGTTCTTC

size: .
J: TRBJ1-4
V: TRBV28
D: TRBD1
CDR3: CASSPRDRAREKLFF
DNA: TGTGCCAGCAGTCCTCGGGACAGGGCGAGAGAGAAACTGTTTTTT

size: .
J: TRBJ2-1
V: TRBV7-9
D: TRBD2
CDR3: CASSTREGLAYNEQFF
DNA: TGTGCCAGCAGTACACGGGAGGGACTAGCTTACAATGAGCAGTTCTTC

size: .
J: TRBJ1-1
V: TRBV2
D: .
CDR3: CASSEQHLTEAFF
DNA: TGTGCCAGCAGTGAACAACATTTGACTGAAGCTTTCTTT

size: .
J: TRBJ2-7
V: TRBV28
D: TRBD1
CDR3: CASSSQGASDEQYF
DNA: TGTGCCAGCAGTTCACAGGGGGCTAGCGACGAGCAGTACTTC

size: .
J: TRBJ2-7
V: TRBV7-9
D: .
CDR3: CASSLGVARAYEQYF
DNA: TGTGCCAGCAGCTTAGGGGTAGCCAGGGCCTACGAGCAGTACTTC

size: .
J: TRBJ2-3
V: TRBV5-1
D: TRBD1
CDR3: CASSLATAGGGTDTQYF
DNA: TGCGCCAGCAGCTTGGCCACTGCAGGGGGCGGGACAGATACGCAGTATTTT

size: .
J: TRBJ2-5
V: TRBV9
D: .
CDR3: CASSVNMETQYF
DNA: TGTGCCAGCAGCGTCAACATGGAGACCCAGTACTTC

size: .
J: TRBJ1-6
V: TRBV7-9
D: .
CDR3: CASSSQDGGNSPLHF
DNA: TGTGCCAGCAGCTCCCAGGACGGAGGGAATTCACCCCTCCACTTT

size: .
J: TRBJ1-5
V: TRBV6-2/TRBV6-3
D: .
CDR3: CASSTPRRGSGDQPQHF
DNA: TGTGCCAGCAGTACACCCAGAAGGGGGTCGGGTGATCAGCCCCAGCATTTT